The entry that follows covers one T cell receptor beta chain sequence. The record originates from a study of CD8 T cells in Susac syndrome. Overall study context: The sequenced Susac syndrome patients comprised 5 or 6 with active disease and roughly 8 in remission.

CDR1 LNHDA and CDR2 SQIVND come from the germline V gene (reference sequence). This CDR3 has 13 residues. V gave up 7 bases and J gave up 5 bases, with 12 bases separating them. The RNA, roughly 0.45 to 1 ug, was put through reverse transcription using random hexamers. Across 54 Vbeta and 13 Jbeta, TCR beta CDR3 was amplified with immunoSEQ multiplex PCR. MiXCR was run by TCRdb on the immunoSEQ multiplex PCR reads, yielding one entry per CDR3 protein. Here the sample spans roughly 80,000 distinct CDR3 sequences, approximately 94% being singletons. The chain links TRBV19 to TRBJ2-1; maybe TRBD1 (5 bases). The source of this sequence is a human donor with Susac syndrome. Sequenced material: CD8+ T cells from PBMCs. CDR3 region: CASNPDRNNEQFF. The CDR3 DNA reads as TGTGCCAGTAATCCCGACAGAAACAATGAGCAGTTCTTC.